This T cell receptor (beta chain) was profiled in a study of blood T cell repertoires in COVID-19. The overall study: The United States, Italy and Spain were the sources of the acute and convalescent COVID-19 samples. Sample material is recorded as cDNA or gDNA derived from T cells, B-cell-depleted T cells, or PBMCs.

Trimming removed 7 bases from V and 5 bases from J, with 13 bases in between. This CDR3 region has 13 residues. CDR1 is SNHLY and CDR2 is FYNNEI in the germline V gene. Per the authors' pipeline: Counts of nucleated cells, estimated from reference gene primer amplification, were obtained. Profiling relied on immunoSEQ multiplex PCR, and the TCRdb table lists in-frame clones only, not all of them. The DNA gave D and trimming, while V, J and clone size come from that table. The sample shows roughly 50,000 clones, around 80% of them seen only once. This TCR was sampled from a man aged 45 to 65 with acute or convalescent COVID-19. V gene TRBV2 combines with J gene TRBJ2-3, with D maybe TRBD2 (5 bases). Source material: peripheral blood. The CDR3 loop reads CASKDSPRDTQYF. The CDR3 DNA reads TGTGCCAGCAAGGACTCACCAAGAGATACGCAGTATTTT.